The 25 T cell receptor beta chains below come from one sample, sequenced in a study of blood T cells in healthy people across ages. A second PCR of 7 to 11 cycles used a sample-barcoded 5' primer and a J-beta primer mix. TCRdb used MiXCR to reprocess the 5' RACE reads, holding one entry per CDR3 protein. This table holds about 810,000 distinct CDR3 sequences, around 36% found once. The sequenced material came from blood. The receptors stem from a man aged 18 to 30 in good health.

This clonotype was observed a handful of times. The rearrangement joins TRBV10-3 to TRBJ2-3, with 10 positions matching TRBD1. V gave up 6 bases and J gave up 5 bases; unmatched junction bases: 5. Per germline, CDR1 ENHRY and CDR2 SYGVKD. CDR3 length equals 14 residues. DNA for the CDR3: TGTGCCATCAGGTCCGGGACAGGGGAAGATACGCAGTATTTT. Its protein product is CAIRSGTGEDTQYF.

The chain employs TRBV12-3 or TRBV12-4 and TRBJ2-2; D perhaps matches TRBD1 (5 bases). Trimming pared 5 bases from V and 5 bases from J, leaving 9 bases between. CDR3 size: 13 residues. Written as DNA, the CDR3 is TGTGCCAGCAGTCAGAGACAGACCGGGGAGCTGTTTTTT. Translating it yields CASSQRQTGELFF.

This clonotype was picked up a small number of times. This chain connects TRBV14 to TRBJ2-1; D is ambiguous. CDR1 SGHDN and CDR2 FVKESK come from the germline V gene. V dropped 0 bases and J dropped 2 bases, with 11 bases sitting between them. This CDR3 region has 16 residues. Written as DNA, the CDR3 is TGTGCCAGCAGCCAAGATTTGGGTAATACCTACAATGAGCAGTTCTTC. As protein: CASSQDLGNTYNEQFF. The full variable domain, completed using reference TRBV14 and TRBJ2-1, is EAGVTQFPSHSVIEKGQTVTLRCDPISGHDNLYWYRRVMGKEIKFLLHFVKESKQDESGMPNNRFLAERTGGTYSTLKVQPAELEDSGVYFCASSQDLGNTYNEQFFGPGTRLTVL.

V gene TRBV12-3 or TRBV12-4 combines with J gene TRBJ1-5; no reliable D call. The CDR3 length is 13 residues. V was cut by 6 bases and J by 1 base, with 7 bases left in between. CDR3 protein: CASSPSSNQPQHF. The CDR3 nucleotides read TGTGCCAGCAGCCCCAGCAGCAATCAGCCCCAGCATTTT.

This clonotype was counted between two and nine times. The V gene is TRBV3-1, the J gene TRBJ2-1; no reliable D call. This CDR3 comprises 13 residues. Germline CDR1 reads LGHDT; CDR2 reads YNNKEL (reference sequence). V gave up 3 bases and J gave up 2 bases, with 5 bases separating them. The CDR3 is CASSQVPYNEQFF. The CDR3, as DNA: TGTGCCAGCAGCCAGGTCCCCTACAATGAGCAGTTCTTC.

In this sample, this clonotype turned up many times. The chain links TRBV7-3 to TRBJ2-1; 7 bases fit TRBD1. The CDR3 totals 17 residues. The J segment lost 5 bases and the V segment lost 4 bases, leaving 14 bases of the junction unmatched. Germline CDR1 SGHTA, CDR2 FQGTGA. The CDR3 DNA sequence: TGTGCCAGCAGCTCGCGATCCGGAGGACAGGACGACAATGAGCAGTTCTTC. Its translation is CASSSRSGGQDDNEQFF. The full variable domain, in which reference TRBV7-3 and TRBJ2-1 provide the parts outside the CDR3, is GAGVSQTPSNKVTEKGKYVELRCDPISGHTALYWYRQSLGQGPEFLIYFQGTGAADDSGLPNDRFFAVRPEGSVSTLKIQRTERGDSAVYLCASSSRSGGQDDNEQFFGPGTRLTVL.

Concerning this clonotype: One junction end does not reproduce the germline sequence, and a read error may be involved. The CDR3 nucleotides read TGTGCCAGCAGCTTATCGACAGGGAGACTGTTTTTT. It yields the protein CASSLSTGRLFF. The chain uses TRBV28 and TRBJ1-4; 7 nucleotides match TRBD1. The CDR3 consists of 12 residues. Germline CDR1 reads MDHEN; CDR2 reads SYDVKM. Drawing the rest from reference TRBV28 and TRBJ1-4, the complete variable domain is DVKVTQSSRYLVKRTGEKVFLECVQDMDHENMFWYRQDPGLGLRLIYFSYDVKMKEKGDIPEGYSVSREKKERFSLILESASTNQTSMYLCASSLSTGRLFFGSGTQLSVL.

V usage is TRBV6-6 and J usage is TRBJ2-1, with D unresolved. CDR1 and CDR2 (germline): MNHNY, SVGAGI (reference sequence). The V and J ends lost 6 bases and 4 bases respectively, with 16 bases between them. The CDR3 consists of 15 residues. CDR3 sequence: CASSPPGRVYNEQFF. The CDR3 DNA follows: TGTGCCAGCAGCCCCCCGGGCAGAGTATACAATGAGCAGTTCTTC.

For this clonotype: Given a much more abundant clone one base away, this may be a read error. The genes are TRBV20-1 and TRBJ2-3; 8 nucleotides align to TRBD2. The germline V gene encodes CDR1 DFQATT and CDR2 SNEGSKA (reference sequence). This CDR3 is 15 amino acids long. The CDR3 reads CRARSTGGPTDTQYF. CDR3 sequence (DNA): TGCCGTGCTAGATCAACGGGGGGGCCCACAGATACGCAGTATTTT.

Only a few counts were recorded for this clonotype. J is TRBJ2-1 and V is TRBV25-1; 7 bases match TRBD2. The CDR3 runs 14 residues. Trimming at V came to 2 bases and at J to 8 bases, leaving 6 bases not matched to a gene. CDR1 and CDR2 from the germline V gene are MGHDK and SYGVNS. The CDR3 region has the DNA TGTGCCAGCAGTGAACCCCAGGGAGGGTATGAGCAGTTCTTC. It yields the protein CASSEPQGGYEQFF. The full variable domain, in which reference TRBV25-1 and TRBJ2-1 provide the parts outside the CDR3, is EADIYQTPRYLVIGTGKKITLECSQTMGHDKMYWYQQDPGMELHLIHYSYGVNSTEKGDLSSESTVSRIRTEHFPLTLESARPSHTSQYLCASSEPQGGYEQFFGPGTRLTVL.

The V call is TRBV12-3 or TRBV12-4, the J call TRBJ1-1; unclear D gene. Trimming left V 4 bases short and J 1 base short, with 10 bases between. This CDR3 has 14 amino acids. As DNA, the CDR3 is TGTGCCAGCAGTTCTACAACCCAGAACACTGAAGCTTTCTTT. Protein product: CASSSTTQNTEAFF.

This clonotype was detected only a few times. The chain has TRBV6-5 and TRBJ2-3; perhaps TRBD2 as D (5 bases). V lost 6 bases and J lost 1, with 14 bases in between. The CDR3 consists of 15 residues. The V gene's germline CDR1 is MNHEY and CDR2 SVGAGI. The CDR3 spells CASSSTRDRTDTQYF. The DNA for the CDR3 is TGTGCCAGCAGCTCGACGAGGGATCGCACAGATACGCAGTATTTT.

The rearrangement uses TRBV19 and TRBJ1-2; a possible D gene is TRBD1 (5 bases). This CDR3 region has 13 residues. In germline, CDR1 is LNHDA, CDR2 SQIVND (reference sequence). Trimming shortened V by 1 base and J by 6 bases, and 9 bases separated the two germline ends. The CDR3 DNA reads TGTGCCAGTAGTATAGGGCAGGGAAATGGCTACACCTTC. Amino acid sequence: CASSIGQGNGYTF.

V is TRBV7-2 and J is TRBJ2-7; 11 bases map to TRBD2. This CDR3 has 16 amino acids. Germline V gene lookup returns CDR1 SGHTA and CDR2 FQGNSA. V lost 8 bases, J lost 2 bases, and 11 bases stayed unmatched. CDR3 bases: TGTGCCAGCGGGGGACTAGCGGTCCAACTCGCCTACGAGCAGTACTTC. Its protein product is CASGGLAVQLAYEQYF.

The genes are TRBV11-2 and TRBJ2-1, with a weak D call TRBD1 (5 bases). Germline V gene lookup returns CDR1 SGHAT and CDR2 FQNNGV. Trimming stripped 5 bases from V and 9 bases from J, with 11 bases between. The CDR3 spans 12 residues. Written as DNA, the CDR3 is TGTGCCAGCAGCCGGCAGGGAAGTGAGCAGTTCTTC. Translation: CASSRQGSEQFF.

The J gene is TRBJ2-5, the V gene TRBV6-2 or TRBV6-3; D unclear. The J call could be wrong; TRBJ2-7 is a better fit for the DNA end. The CDR3 has 13 amino acids. Germline V gene data show CDR1 as MNHEY and CDR2 as SVGEGT. This CDR3 reads CASSDRLFYEQYF. The CDR3 nucleotides read TGTGCCAGCAGTGACCGGCTATTCTACGAGCAGTACTTC.

This clonotype was counted ten times or more. The V gene is TRBV20-1, the J gene TRBJ2-4; tentative D call: TRBD2 (5 bases). The germline V gene has CDR1 DFQATT and CDR2 SNEGSKA (reference sequence). CDR3 length equals 13 residues. The germline V and J ends were trimmed by 6 bases and 9 bases, with 18 bases remaining between them. The CDR3 loop is CSAPDYFKGIQYF. CDR3 DNA sequence: TGCAGTGCCCCCGACTATTTCAAGGGCATTCAGTACTTC.

This clonotype was seen once. CDR3 DNA: TGTGCCAGCAGAGGGGACGTCGGGACTGAAGCTTTCTTT. This encodes CASRGDVGTEAFF. The genes are TRBV7-9 and TRBJ1-1; a possible D gene is TRBD1 (5 bases). Germline CDR1 is SEHNR and CDR2 is FQNEAQ (reference sequence). The CDR3 contains 13 residues. V dropped 6 bases and J dropped 5 bases, with 13 bases sitting between them.

The genes are TRBV7-2 and TRBJ1-4, with D possibly TRBD1 on 5 matching bases. The germline V and J ends were trimmed by 5 bases and 6 bases, with 13 bases remaining between them. This CDR3 comprises 14 residues. In germline, CDR1 is SGHTA, CDR2 FQGNSA. The CDR3 is CASSLTGTHEKLFF. The CDR3 coding sequence is TGTGCCAGCAGCCTCACCGGGACCCATGAAAAACTGTTTTTT.

The rearrangement uses TRBV20-1 and TRBJ2-3, with 8 bases aligning to TRBD1. The CDR3 extends over 16 amino acids. J gave up 4 bases and V 0 bases, and 9 bases lay outside the gene matches. The germline V gene has CDR1 DFQATT and CDR2 SNEGSKA (reference sequence). The CDR3 protein is CSARDLGTGKADTQYF. The CDR3 bases are TGCAGTGCTAGAGATCTAGGGACAGGAAAGGCAGATACGCAGTATTTT.

This chain uses TRBV20-1 with TRBJ2-7; 15 bases map to TRBD2. CDR3 length equals 15 residues. CDR1 and CDR2 from the germline V gene are DFQATT and SNEGSKA (reference sequence). Losses at the gene ends were 6 bases for V and 0 bases for J; bases not matched to a gene: 3. CDR3 sequence: CSAGTSGGSSYEQYF. CDR3 in DNA: TGCAGTGCGGGGACTAGCGGGGGGAGCTCCTACGAGCAGTACTTC.

In regard to this clonotype: Just one base apart from a much larger clone, this may be a read error. Here the CDR3 omits its conserved ending phenylalanine or tryptophan, so a read error is the likely source. The chain couples TRBV7-2 to TRBJ2-1, with D tentatively TRBD2 (7 bases). Trimming removed 6 bases from V and 1 base from J, with 13 bases in between. Germline values: CDR1 SGHTA, CDR2 FQGNSA. The CDR3 covers 15 residues. This chain's CDR3 is CASRGGRESYNEQFL. The CDR3 DNA reads as TGTGCCAGCAGAGGGGGGCGGGAGTCCTACAATGAGCAGTTCCTC.

This clonotype was detected once. The chain's CDR3 is CASSSDLTGELFF. The CDR3 DNA is TGTGCCAGCAGCTCAGATCTTACCGGGGAGCTGTTTTTT. The chain combines TRBV7-2 with TRBJ2-2, with no clear D. CDR3 length equals 13 residues. Deletions cut 4 bases from V and 5 bases from J, with 8 bases between. The germline gives CDR1 SGHTA, CDR2 FQGNSA.

The table lists this clonotype with a few counts. This chain uses TRBV28 with TRBJ2-1; D might be TRBD2 (6 bases). This CDR3 is 15 amino acids long. V dropped 6 bases and J dropped 6 bases, with 18 bases sitting between them. Germline V gene sequence: CDR1 MDHEN, CDR2 SYDVKM. CDR3 amino acids: CASRPPWRGPNEQFF. The CDR3 bases are TGTGCCAGCAGGCCCCCCTGGCGGGGTCCCAATGAGCAGTTCTTC. The full variable domain, with the rest looked up from reference TRBV28 and TRBJ2-1, is DVKVTQSSRYLVKRTGEKVFLECVQDMDHENMFWYRQDPGLGLRLIYFSYDVKMKEKGDIPEGYSVSREKKERFSLILESASTNQTSMYLCASRPPWRGPNEQFFGPGTRLTVL.

This rearrangement joins TRBV4-2 to TRBJ2-5; D call uncertain. CDR1 is LGHNA, CDR2 YNFKEQ, per germline. Trimming pared 1 base from V and 1 base from J, leaving 7 bases between. The CDR3 runs 14 residues. CDR3 coding DNA: TGTGCCAGCAGCCAAGTTGGCAGCCAAGAGACCCAGTACTTC. It yields the protein CASSQVGSQETQYF.